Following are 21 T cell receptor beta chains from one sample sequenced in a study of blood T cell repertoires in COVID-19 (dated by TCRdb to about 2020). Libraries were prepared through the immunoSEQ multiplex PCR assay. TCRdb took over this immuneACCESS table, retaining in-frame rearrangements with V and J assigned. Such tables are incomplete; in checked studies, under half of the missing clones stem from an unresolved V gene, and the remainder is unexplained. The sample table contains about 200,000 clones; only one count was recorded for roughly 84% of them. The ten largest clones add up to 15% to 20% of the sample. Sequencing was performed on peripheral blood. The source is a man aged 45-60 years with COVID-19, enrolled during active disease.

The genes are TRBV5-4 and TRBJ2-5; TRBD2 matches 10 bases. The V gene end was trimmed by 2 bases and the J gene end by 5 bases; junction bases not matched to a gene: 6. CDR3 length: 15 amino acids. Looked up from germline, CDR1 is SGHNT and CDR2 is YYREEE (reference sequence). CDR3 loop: CASSFPGLAMETQYF. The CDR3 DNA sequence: TGTGCCAGCAGCTTCCCGGGACTAGCGATGGAGACCCAGTACTTC.

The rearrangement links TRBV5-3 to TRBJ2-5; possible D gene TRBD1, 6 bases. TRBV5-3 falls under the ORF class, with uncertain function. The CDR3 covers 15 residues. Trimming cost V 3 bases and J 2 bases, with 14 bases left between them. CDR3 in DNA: TGTGCCAGAAGCTACTCCGGGACACCACAAGAGACCCAGTACTTC. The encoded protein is CARSYSGTPQETQYF.

CDR3 loop: CASSVGSQRGARETQYF. CDR3 DNA sequence: TGTGCCAGCAGCGTAGGGTCCCAGCGGGGGGCCCGGGAGACCCAGTACTTC. V usage is TRBV9 and J usage is TRBJ2-5; 9 bases map to TRBD2. Germline values: CDR1 SGDLS, CDR2 YYNGEE. The V gene end was trimmed by 0 bases and the J gene end by 5 bases; junction bases not matched to a gene: 11. The CDR3 has 17 residues.

The CDR3 DNA follows: TGTGCCAGCAGCTTAACTAGCGGGAGGACGGGGCAAGAGACCCAGTACTTC. Translating gives CASSLTSGRTGQETQYF. The genes are TRBV5-4 and TRBJ2-5; TRBD2 matches at 12 bases. The CDR3 loop spans 17 amino acids. The trim removed 2 bases at V and 2 bases at J, leaving 7 bases unmatched. From germline, CDR1 is SGHNT and CDR2 YYREEE (reference sequence).

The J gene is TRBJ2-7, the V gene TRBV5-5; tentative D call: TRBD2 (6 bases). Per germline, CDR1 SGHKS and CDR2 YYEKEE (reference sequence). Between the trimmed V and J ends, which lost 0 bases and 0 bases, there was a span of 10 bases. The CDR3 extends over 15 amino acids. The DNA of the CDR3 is TGTGCCAGCAGCTTGGGGACGACTAGCTCCTACGAGCAGTACTTC. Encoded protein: CASSLGTTSSYEQYF.

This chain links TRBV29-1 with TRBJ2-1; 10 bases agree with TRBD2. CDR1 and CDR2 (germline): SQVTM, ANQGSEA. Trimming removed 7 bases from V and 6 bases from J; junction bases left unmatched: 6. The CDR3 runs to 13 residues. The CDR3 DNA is TGCAGCGCCGAGCGGACTAGCGGCAATGAGCAGTTCTTC. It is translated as CSAERTSGNEQFF.

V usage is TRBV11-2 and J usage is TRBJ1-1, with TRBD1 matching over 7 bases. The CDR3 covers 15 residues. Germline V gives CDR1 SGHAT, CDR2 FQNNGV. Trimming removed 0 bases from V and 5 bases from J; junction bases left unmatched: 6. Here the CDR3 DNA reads TGTGCCAGCAGCTTAGATGGACAGGTTGGGACTGAAGCTTTCTTT. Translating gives CASSLDGQVGTEAFF.

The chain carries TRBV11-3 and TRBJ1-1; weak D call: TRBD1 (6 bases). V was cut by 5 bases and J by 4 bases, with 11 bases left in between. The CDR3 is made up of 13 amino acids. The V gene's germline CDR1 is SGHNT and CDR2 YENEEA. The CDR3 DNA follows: TGTGCCAGCAGCACTACAGGGAGCACTGAAGCTTTCTTT. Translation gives CASSTTGSTEAFF.

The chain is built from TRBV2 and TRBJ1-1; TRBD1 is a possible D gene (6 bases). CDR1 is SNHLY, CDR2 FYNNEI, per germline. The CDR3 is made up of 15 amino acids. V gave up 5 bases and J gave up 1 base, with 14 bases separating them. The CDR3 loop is CASSNQGLGNTEAFF. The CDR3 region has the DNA TGTGCCAGCAGTAACCAGGGGTTGGGGAACACTGAAGCTTTCTTT.

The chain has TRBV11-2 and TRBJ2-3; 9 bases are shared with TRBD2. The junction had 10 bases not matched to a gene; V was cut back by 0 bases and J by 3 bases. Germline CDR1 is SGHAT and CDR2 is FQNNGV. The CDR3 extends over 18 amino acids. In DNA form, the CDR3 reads TGTGCCAGCAGCTTAGATCAAGTGAGACTAGCGGTGACAGATACGCAGTATTTT. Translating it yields CASSLDQVRLAVTDTQYF.

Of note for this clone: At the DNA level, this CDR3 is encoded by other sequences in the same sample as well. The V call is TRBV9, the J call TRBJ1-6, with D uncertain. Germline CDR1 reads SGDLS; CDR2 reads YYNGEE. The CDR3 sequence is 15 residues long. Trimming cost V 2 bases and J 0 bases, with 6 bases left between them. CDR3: CASSVAGSYNSPLHF. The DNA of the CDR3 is TGTGCCAGCAGCGTCGCAGGCTCCTATAATTCACCCCTCCACTTT.

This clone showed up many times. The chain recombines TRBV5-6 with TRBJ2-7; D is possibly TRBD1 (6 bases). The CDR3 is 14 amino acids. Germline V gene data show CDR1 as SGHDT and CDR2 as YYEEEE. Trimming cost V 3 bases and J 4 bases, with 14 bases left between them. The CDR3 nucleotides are TGTGCCAGCAGCTCAGTAGCCCAGGGGTACGAGCAGTACTTC. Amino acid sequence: CASSSVAQGYEQYF.

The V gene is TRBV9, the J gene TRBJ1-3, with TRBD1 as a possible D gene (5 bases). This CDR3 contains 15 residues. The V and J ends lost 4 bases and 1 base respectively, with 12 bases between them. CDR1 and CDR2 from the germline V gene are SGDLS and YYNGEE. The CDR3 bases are TGTGCCAGCAGCCCCTCTGGGGCTTCTGGAAACACCATATATTTT. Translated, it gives CASSPSGASGNTIYF.

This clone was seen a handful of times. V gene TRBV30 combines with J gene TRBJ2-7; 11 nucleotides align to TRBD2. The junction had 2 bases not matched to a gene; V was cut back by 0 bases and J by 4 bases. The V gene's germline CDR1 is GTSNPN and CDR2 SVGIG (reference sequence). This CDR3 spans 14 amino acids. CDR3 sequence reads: CAWSVTSGVYEQYF. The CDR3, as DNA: TGTGCCTGGAGTGTGACTAGCGGGGTTTACGAGCAGTACTTC. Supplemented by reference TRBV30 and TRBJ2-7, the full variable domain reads SQTIHQWPATLVQPVGSPLSLECTVEGTSNPNLYWYRQAAGRGLQLLFYSVGIGQISSEVPQNLSASRPQDRQFILSSKKLLLSDSGFYLCAWSVTSGVYEQYFGPGTRLTVT.

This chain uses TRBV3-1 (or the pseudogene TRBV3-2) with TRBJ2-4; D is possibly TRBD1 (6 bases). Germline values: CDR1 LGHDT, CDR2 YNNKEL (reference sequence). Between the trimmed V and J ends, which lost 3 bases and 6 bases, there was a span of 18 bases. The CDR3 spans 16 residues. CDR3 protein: CASSHPNRARGNIQYF. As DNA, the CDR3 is TGTGCCAGCAGCCACCCAAATCGGGCCAGGGGAAACATTCAGTACTTC.

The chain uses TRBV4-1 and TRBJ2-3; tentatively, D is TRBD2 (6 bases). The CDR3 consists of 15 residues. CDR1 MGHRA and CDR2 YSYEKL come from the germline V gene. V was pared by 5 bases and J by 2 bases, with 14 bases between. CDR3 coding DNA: TGCGCCAGCAGCAAAGTGGGGGGTCCCACAGATACGCAGTATTTT. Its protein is CASSKVGGPTDTQYF.

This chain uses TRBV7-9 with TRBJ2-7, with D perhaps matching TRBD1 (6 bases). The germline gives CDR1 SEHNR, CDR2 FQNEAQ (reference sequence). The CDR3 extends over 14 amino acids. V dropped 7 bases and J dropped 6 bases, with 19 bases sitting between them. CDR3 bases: TGTGCCAGCACAACAACAGGGTATCGCGGCGAGCAGTACTTC. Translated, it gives CASTTTGYRGEQYF.

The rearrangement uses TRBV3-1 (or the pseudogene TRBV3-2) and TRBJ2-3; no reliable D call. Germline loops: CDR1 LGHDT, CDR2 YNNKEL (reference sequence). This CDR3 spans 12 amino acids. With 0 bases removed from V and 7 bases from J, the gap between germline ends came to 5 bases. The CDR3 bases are TGTGCCAGCAGCCAAGATGAGCATACGCAGTATTTT. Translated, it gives CASSQDEHTQYF.

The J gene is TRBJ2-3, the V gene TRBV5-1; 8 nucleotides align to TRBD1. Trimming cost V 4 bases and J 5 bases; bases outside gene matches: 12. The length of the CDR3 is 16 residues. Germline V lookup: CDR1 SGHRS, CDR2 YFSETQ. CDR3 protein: CASSGRVAGGEDTQYF. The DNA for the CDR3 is TGCGCCAGCAGCGGCCGGGTGGCAGGGGGCGAAGATACGCAGTATTTT.

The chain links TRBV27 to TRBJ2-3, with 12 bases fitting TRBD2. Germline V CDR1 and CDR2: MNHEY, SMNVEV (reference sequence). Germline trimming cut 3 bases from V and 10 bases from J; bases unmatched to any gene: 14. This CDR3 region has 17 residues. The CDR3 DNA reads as TGTGCCAGCAGTTTGGAGTCTAGCGGGGGGGCCGCGAGAGCGCAGTATTTT. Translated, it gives CASSLESSGGAARAQYF.

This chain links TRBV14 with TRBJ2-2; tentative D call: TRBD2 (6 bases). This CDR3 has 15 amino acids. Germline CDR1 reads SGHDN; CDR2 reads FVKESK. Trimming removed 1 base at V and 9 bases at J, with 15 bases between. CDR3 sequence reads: CASSQGSPGAWELFF. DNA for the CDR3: TGTGCCAGCAGCCAAGGATCACCGGGAGCCTGGGAGCTGTTTTTT.